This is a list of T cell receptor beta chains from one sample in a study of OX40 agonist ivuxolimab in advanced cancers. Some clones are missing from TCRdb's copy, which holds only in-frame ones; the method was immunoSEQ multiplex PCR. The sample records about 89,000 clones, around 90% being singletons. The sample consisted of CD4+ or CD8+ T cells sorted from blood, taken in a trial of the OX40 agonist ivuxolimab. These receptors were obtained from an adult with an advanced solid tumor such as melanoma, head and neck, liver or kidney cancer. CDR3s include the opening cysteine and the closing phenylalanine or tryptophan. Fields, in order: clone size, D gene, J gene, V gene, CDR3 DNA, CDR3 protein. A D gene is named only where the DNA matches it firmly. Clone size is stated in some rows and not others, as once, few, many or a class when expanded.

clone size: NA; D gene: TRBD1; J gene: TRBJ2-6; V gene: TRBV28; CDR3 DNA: TGTGCCAGCAGTTCCTACAGGGGGCCTGGGGCCAACGTCCTGACTTTC; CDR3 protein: CASSSYRGPGANVLTF
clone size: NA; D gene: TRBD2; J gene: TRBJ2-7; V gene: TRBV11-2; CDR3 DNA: TGTGCCAGCAGACCGGAGGGAGGGGACGAGCAGTACTTC; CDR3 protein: CASRPEGGDEQYF
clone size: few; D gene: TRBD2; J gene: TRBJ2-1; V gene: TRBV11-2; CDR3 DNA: TGTGCCAGCAGCTTTATTCTAGCGGGAGGGAGCAATGAGCAGTTCTTC; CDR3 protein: CASSFILAGGSNEQFF
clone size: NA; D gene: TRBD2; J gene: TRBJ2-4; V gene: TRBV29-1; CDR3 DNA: TGCAGCGTTGATTCTAGGACGGGACTAGCGGGAGGGCTGCTAGCCAAAAACATTCAGTACTTC; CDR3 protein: CSVDSRTGLAGGLLAKNIQYF
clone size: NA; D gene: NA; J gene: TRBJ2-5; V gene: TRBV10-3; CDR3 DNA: TGTGCCACCGGCCTTGGGGGAGCGCGGGAGACCCAGTACTTC; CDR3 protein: CATGLGGARETQYF
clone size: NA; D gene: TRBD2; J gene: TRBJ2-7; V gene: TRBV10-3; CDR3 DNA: TGTGCCATCAGTGAGTCGGCGGGGGGGTCCTACGAGCAGTACTTC; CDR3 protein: CAISESAGGSYEQYF
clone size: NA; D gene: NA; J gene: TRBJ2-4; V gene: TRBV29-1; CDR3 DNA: TGCAGCGTTGAGAAACTCAGGGATGGAAACATTCAGTACTTC; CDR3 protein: CSVEKLRDGNIQYF
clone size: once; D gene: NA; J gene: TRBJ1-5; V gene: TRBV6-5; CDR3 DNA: TGTGCCAGCAGATCTGACAGGTCCCGCAATCAGCCCCAGCATTTT; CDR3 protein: CASRSDRSRNQPQHF
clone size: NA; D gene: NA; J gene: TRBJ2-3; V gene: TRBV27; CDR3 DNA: TGTGCCAGCAGCCGAGTACTCGACTTGGATACGCAGTATTTT; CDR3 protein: CASSRVLDLDTQYF
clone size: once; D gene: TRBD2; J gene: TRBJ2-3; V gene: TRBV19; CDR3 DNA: TGTGCCAGTAGCAATAGCGGGAGCCTCACAGATACGCAGTATTTT; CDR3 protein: CASSNSGSLTDTQYF
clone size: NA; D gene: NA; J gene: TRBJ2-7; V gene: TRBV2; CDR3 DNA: TGTGCCAGCAGGGAGGCTAGCAGTTACTACGAGCAGTACTTC; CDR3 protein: CASREASSYYEQYF
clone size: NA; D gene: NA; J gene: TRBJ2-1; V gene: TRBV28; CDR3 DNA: TGTGCCAGCAGTTTCTACGATGAGCAGTTCTTC; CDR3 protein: CASSFYDEQFF
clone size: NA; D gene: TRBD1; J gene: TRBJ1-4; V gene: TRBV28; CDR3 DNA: TGTGCCAGCAGTTTATGGGACTCGGCGACAGGGGTCGAAAAACTGTTTTTT; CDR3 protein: CASSLWDSATGVEKLFF
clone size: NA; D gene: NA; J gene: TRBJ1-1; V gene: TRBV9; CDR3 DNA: TGTGCCAGCAGCGTAGGCAACCTAGGGGAAGCTTTCTTT; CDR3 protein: CASSVGNLGEAFF
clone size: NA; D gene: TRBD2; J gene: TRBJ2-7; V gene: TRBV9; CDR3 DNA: TGTGCCAGCAGCCCCCGCCTAGCGGGACCCTACGAGCAGTACTTC; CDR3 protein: CASSPRLAGPYEQYF
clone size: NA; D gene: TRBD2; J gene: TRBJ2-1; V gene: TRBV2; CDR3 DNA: TGTGCCAGCAGCCCCAGAGGGACTAGCGATTACAATGAGCAGTTCTTC; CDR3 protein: CASSPRGTSDYNEQFF
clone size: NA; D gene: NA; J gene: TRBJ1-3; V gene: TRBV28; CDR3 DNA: TGTGCCAGCAGTTTAACTGGAAACACCATATATTTT; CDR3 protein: CASSLTGNTIYF
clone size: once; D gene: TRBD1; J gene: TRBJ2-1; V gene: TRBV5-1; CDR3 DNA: TGCGCCAGCAGCTTTCATCTAGGACAGGGGTCCTACAATGAGCAGTTCTTC; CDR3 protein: CASSFHLGQGSYNEQFF
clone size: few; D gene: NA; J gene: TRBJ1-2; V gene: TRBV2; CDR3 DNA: TGTGCCAGCAGTGAAGAGGGCTTTGGGGGCTACACCTTC; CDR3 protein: CASSEEGFGGYTF
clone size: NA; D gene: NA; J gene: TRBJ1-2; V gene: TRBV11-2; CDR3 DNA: TGTGCCAGCACCTCTCACAGGGATGGCTACACCTTC; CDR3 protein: CASTSHRDGYTF
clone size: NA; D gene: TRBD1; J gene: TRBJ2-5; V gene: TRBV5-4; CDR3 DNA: TGTGCCAGCAGCTTGGACAGGGGGCAAGAGACCCAGTACTTC; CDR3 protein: CASSLDRGQETQYF
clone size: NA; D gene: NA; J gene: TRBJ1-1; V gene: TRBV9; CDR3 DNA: TGTGCCAGCAGCCCCACCGGGGGGAACACTGAAGCTTTCTTT; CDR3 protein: CASSPTGGNTEAFF
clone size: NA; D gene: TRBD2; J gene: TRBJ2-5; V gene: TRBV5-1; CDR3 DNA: TGCGCCAGCAGCTTGGATCTAGCGGGGGAGACCCAGTACTTC; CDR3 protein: CASSLDLAGETQYF
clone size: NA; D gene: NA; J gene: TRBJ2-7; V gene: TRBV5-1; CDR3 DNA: TGCGCCAGCAGCCCCCGAGCTAGCAGTCAGTACGAGCAGTACTTC; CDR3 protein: CASSPRASSQYEQYF
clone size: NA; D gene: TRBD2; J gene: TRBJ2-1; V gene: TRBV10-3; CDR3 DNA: TGTGCCATCAGTGGGGGACTAGCGGAGACCTACAATGAGCAGTTCTTC; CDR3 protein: CAISGGLAETYNEQFF
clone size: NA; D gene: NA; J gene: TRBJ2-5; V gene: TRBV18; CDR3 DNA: TGTGCCAGCCGCACCAGTCAAGAGACCCAGTACTTC; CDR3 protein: CASRTSQETQYF
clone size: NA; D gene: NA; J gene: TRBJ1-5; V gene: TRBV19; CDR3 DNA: TGTGCCAGTAGAGTACAGGGTAGCAATCAGCCCCAGCATTTT; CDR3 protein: CASRVQGSNQPQHF
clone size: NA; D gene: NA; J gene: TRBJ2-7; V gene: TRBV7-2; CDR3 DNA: TGTGCCAGCAGTCCCCGAAGGGCCCCCTACGAGCAGTACTTC; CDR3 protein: CASSPRRAPYEQYF
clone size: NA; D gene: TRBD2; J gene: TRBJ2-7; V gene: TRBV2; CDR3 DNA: TGTGCCAGCAGTGATAGCGGGCCTTCCTACGAGCAGTACTTC; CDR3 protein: CASSDSGPSYEQYF
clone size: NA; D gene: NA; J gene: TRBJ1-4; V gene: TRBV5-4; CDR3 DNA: TGTGCCAGCAGCTTGACAGGGACTAATGAAAAACTGTTTTTT; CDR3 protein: CASSLTGTNEKLFF
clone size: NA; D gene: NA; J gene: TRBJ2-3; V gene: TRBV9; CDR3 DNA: TGTGCCAGCAGTGGACCTCACTTTAGCACAGATACGCAGTATTTT; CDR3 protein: CASSGPHFSTDTQYF
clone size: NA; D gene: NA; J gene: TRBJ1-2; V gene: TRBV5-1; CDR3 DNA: TGCGCCAGCAGCTTGGATAGGGTCGATGGCTACACCTTC; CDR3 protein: CASSLDRVDGYTF
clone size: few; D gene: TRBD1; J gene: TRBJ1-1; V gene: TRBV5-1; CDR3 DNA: TGCGCCAGCAGCTTGGAGGGGGCCGAAGCTTTCTTT; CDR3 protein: CASSLEGAEAFF
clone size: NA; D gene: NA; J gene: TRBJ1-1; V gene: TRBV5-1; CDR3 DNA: TGCGCCAGCAGCCAACCACCGAACACTGAAGCTTTCTTT; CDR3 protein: CASSQPPNTEAFF
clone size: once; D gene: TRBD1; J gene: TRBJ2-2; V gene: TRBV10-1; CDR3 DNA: TGCGCCAGCAGTGATGGGACAGCAAACACCGGGGAGCTGTTTTTT; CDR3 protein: CASSDGTANTGELFF
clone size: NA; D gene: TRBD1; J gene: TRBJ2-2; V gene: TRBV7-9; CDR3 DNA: TGTGCCAGCAGCTCCAGCCCGGGACAGGGGGGCGGGGAGCTGTTTTTT; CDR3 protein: CASSSSPGQGGGELFF
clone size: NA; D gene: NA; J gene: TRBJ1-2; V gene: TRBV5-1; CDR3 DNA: TGCGCCAGCAGCTTGGGGGGGCAAAACTATGGCTACACCTTC; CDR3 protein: CASSLGGQNYGYTF
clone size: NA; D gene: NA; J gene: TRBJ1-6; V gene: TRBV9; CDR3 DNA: TGTGCCAGCAGCGTAACCTTCGGGGGAGGGAATAATTCACCCCTCCACTTT; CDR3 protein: CASSVTFGGGNNSPLHF
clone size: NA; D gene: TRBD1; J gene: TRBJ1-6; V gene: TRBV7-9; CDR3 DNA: TGTGCCAGCAACCCGGGGACAGGCCCAAATTCACCCCTCCACTTT; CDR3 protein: CASNPGTGPNSPLHF
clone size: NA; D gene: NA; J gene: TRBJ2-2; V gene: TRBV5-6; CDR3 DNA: TGTGCCAGCAGCTTGTTGGGTCAGCAGAACACCGGGGAGCTGTTTTTT; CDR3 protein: CASSLLGQQNTGELFF
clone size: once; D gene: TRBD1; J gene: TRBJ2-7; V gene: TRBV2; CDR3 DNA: TGTGCCAGCAGACCACCCGGGGACAGGGGTCTTAACGAGCAGTACTTC; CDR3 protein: CASRPPGDRGLNEQYF
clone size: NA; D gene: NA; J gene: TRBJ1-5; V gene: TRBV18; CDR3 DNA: TGTGCCAGCTCACCGCCGTCAGGGATAAGCAATCAGCCCCAGCATTTT; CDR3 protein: CASSPPSGISNQPQHF
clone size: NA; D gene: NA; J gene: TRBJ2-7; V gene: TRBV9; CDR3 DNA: TGTGCCAGCAGCGTAGGAATATTCGGGGAGCAGTACTTC; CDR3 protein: CASSVGIFGEQYF
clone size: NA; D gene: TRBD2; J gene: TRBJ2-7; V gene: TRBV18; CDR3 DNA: TGTGCCAGCTCACCGACTAGCGGTACCTACGAGCAGTACTTC; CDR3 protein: CASSPTSGTYEQYF
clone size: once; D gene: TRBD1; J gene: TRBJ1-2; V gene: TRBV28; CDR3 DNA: TGTGCCAGCAGTTTATCCGGGGACAGACGCTATGGCTACACCTTC; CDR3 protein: CASSLSGDRRYGYTF
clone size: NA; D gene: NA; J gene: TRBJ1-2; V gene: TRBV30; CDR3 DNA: TGTGCCTGGAGTCGGGGCGGGACCGACTATGGTAGCTACACCTTC; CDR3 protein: CAWSRGGTDYGSYTF
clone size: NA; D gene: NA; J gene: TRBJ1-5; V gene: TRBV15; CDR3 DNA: TGTGCCACCAGCACTCGGATAGAGCAGCCCCAGCATTTT; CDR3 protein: CATSTRIEQPQHF
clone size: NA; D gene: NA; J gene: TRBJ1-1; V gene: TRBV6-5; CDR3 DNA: TGTGCCAGCAGTAACCGAGACTGGAACACTGAAGCTTTCTTT; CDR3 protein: CASSNRDWNTEAFF
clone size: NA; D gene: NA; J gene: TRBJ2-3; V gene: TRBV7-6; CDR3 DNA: TGTGCCAGCAGCTTAGCCAGGAGCACAGATACGCAGTATTTT; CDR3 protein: CASSLARSTDTQYF
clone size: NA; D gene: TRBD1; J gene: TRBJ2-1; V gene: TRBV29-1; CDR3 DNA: TGCAGCGGTCGACAGGGGACTCACAATGAGCAGTTCTTC; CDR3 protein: CSGRQGTHNEQFF
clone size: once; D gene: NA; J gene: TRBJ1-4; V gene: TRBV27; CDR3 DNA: TGTGCCAGCAGTGCCCGGGACCCACGGGATGAAAAACTGTTTTTT; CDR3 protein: CASSARDPRDEKLFF
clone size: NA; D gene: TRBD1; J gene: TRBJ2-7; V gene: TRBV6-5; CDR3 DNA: TGTGCCAGCAGTTACGACAGGGGGCTCGAGCAGTACTTC; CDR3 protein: CASSYDRGLEQYF
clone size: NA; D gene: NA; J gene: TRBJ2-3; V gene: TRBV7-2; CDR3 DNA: TGTGCCAGCAGCTCGACGGTGGCTACGCAGTATTTT; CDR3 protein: CASSSTVATQYF
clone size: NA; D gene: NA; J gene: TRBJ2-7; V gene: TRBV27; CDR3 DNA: TGTGCCAGCAGTTCCCGACAGGGACTTTCCTACGAGCAGTACTTC; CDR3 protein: CASSSRQGLSYEQYF
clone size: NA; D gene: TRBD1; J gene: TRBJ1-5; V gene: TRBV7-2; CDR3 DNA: TGTGCCAGCAGCTTGGTACAGGGGAATCAGCCCCAGCATTTT; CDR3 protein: CASSLVQGNQPQHF
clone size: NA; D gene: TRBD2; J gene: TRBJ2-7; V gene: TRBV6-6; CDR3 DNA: TGTGCCAGCAGCCGCCCCTTGGGGCGGGGGGCTGACGAGCAGTACTTC; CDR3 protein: CASSRPLGRGADEQYF
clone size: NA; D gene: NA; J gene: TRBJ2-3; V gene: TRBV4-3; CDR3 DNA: TGCGCCAGCAGCCAAGCACCGACCGGGTCTGGCACAGATACGCAGTATTTT; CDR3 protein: CASSQAPTGSGTDTQYF
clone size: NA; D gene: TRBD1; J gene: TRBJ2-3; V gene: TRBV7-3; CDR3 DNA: TGTGCCAGCAGCCTGGGGACAGCTTCTAGCACAGATACGCAGTATTTT; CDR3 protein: CASSLGTASSTDTQYF
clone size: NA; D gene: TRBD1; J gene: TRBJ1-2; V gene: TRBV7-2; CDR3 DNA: TGTGCCAGCAGCTCAGGGACAGCCTATGGCTACACCTTC; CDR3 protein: CASSSGTAYGYTF